Here is one T cell receptor beta chain with its context. Its specificity is unknown. V shed 4 bases and J 5 bases; nucleotides not matched to a gene: 4. Germline CDR1 reads LNHNV; CDR2 reads YYDKDF (reference sequence). CDR3 size: 14 residues. The sample comes from a study of identical twins. Study results and limitations: Models underestimated out-of-frame TCR alpha sharing in monozygotic twins.

Template switching, a step in the protocol, added a universal primer site, and cDNA carried unique molecular identifiers. TCRdb itself ran the 5' RACE reads through MiXCR, one entry per CDR3 protein. The repertoire holds about 300,000 distinct CDR3 sequences, about 12% seen once, with about 7% in the top ten. This sample was shared with a second study, whose subject was yellow fever vaccine responses in identical twins.

The sequenced material came from CD8+ T cells sorted from blood. The clonotype was recovered from a woman aged 18-29 years in good health. The V and J genes are TRBV15 and TRBJ2-1; TRBD2 aligns across 8 bases. The CDR3 sequence: CATSKLAVDNEQFF. Written as DNA, the CDR3 is TGTGCCACCAGCAAACTAGCGGTTGACAATGAGCAGTTCTTC.